The T cell receptor (beta chain) under discussion was sequenced for a study of regulatory T cells in long-lasting Graves disease. Study-wide findings and caveats: It was in persistent disease that TRBV28, TRBJ1-2 and TRBJ2-5 were favored.

Time point of the sample: newly diagnosed GD, antithyroid drugs for less than 3 months. PBMC-extracted RNA yielded the TCR library. Arm-PCR of CDR3 regions and iRepertoire HTBI primers were the basis on which TCR beta libraries were built. As handled by the study authors: Across all samples, just over 60 TRBV segments and 11 to 15 TRBJ segments were identified. TCRdb used MiXCR to reprocess the multiplex PCR reads, holding one entry per CDR3 protein. These V and J calls are TCRdb output, not the study's own analysis. The profile shows about 470,000 distinct CDR3 sequences, about a sixth of them singletons. This clonotype showed up many times. What it binds is unknown. The CDR3 has 12 residues. V lost 3 bases to trimming and J lost 5 bases, with 10 bases between them. Germline V CDR1 and CDR2: DFQATT, SNEGSKA (reference sequence). The sample was also reused in another study, on T cells in Graves' hyperthyroidism and ophthalmopathy. That paper states: HTBI primers were the set used in a first-round RT-PCR of the TCR CDR3. Most thyroid clonotypes expanded above 0.001 were also detected in blood.

This specimen consisted of peripheral blood mononuclear cells (PBMCs), obtained at new diagnosis, from a patient treated with antithyroid drugs. This rearrangement joins TRBV20-1 to TRBJ1-1, with D possibly matching TRBD1 (5 bases). The sequence derives from a man aged 35 to 55 with Graves disease. CDR3: CSARSRGTEAFF. In DNA, the CDR3 is TGCAGTGCTAGGAGCCGGGGGACTGAAGCTTTCTTT.